These 14 T cell receptor beta chains came from one sample sequenced in a study of response to subunit inactivated influenza vaccine. TCRdb fed the RT-PCR reads into MiXCR, producing one record per CDR3 protein. The repertoire holds about 520,000 distinct CDR3 sequences, with around 25% as singletons. This specimen consisted of CD4+ T cells sorted from PBMCs, obtained less than 6 days after vaccination. The receptors derive from a man aged 45 to 65 who received an inactivated influenza vaccine.

As to this clonotype: Germline and junction disagree at one end, which may indicate a read error. The chain is built from TRBV7-2 and TRBJ1-2; D is undetermined. This CDR3 has 15 amino acids. CDR1 is SGHTA, CDR2 FQGNSA, per germline. CDR3 residues: CASRSWTAEGYAYTF. In nucleotides, the CDR3 is TGTGCCAGCAGATCATGGACCGCCGAGGGCTATGCCTACACCTTC. Combining the CDR3 with reference TRBV7-2 and TRBJ1-2 gives the whole variable domain GAGVSQSPSNKVTEKGKDVELRCDPISGHTALYWYRQSLGQGLEFLIYFQGNSAPDKSGLPSDRFSAERTGGSVSTLTIQRTQQEDSAVYLCASRSWTAEGYAYTFGSGTRLTVV.

J is TRBJ1-5 and V is TRBV12-3 or TRBV12-4; no clear D. The CDR3 loop spans 14 amino acids. V gave up 2 bases and J gave up 3 bases, with 8 bases separating them. CDR3 in amino acids: CASSLSRFNQPQHF. The CDR3 region has the DNA TGTGCCAGCAGTTTAAGCAGATTCAATCAGCCCCAGCATTTT.

This clonotype was found a few times. The CDR3 region is CSAALTREFIYEQYF. The CDR3 region has the DNA TGCAGTGCAGCTCTGACGCGGGAGTTCATTTACGAGCAGTACTTC. The chain combines TRBV20-1 with TRBJ2-7; TRBD2 matches at 7 bases. The V segment lost 6 bases and the J segment 4 bases; nucleotides outside the gene matches: 15. The germline V gene has CDR1 DFQATT and CDR2 SNEGSKA (reference sequence). The CDR3 length is 15 residues.

This clonotype was observed a few times. The chain is built from TRBV6-5 and TRBJ2-7; 7 bases are shared with TRBD2. The CDR3 extends over 14 amino acids. The germline V gene encodes CDR1 MNHEY and CDR2 SVGAGI. J gave up 4 bases and V 3 bases, and 6 bases lay outside the gene matches. The CDR3 sequence: CASSYGRERYEQYF. CDR3 in DNA: TGTGCCAGCAGTTATGGGCGGGAGCGGTACGAGCAGTACTTC.

The chain combines TRBV19 with TRBJ2-1; no clear D. The CDR3 is made up of 13 amino acids. CDR1 and CDR2 from the germline V gene are LNHDA and SQIVND (reference sequence). Trimming removed 5 bases at V and 14 bases at J, with 19 bases between. The CDR3 DNA is TGTGCCAGTAGTGTACGAACCGGGTTATATGAGTTCTTC. This codes for CASSVRTGLYEFF.

The table lists this clonotype with many counts. The chain recombines TRBV4-3 with TRBJ1-5; D is unresolved. V was trimmed by 1 base and J by 0 bases, leaving 7 bases between them. CDR1 is LGHNA, CDR2 YSLEER, per germline. The CDR3 totals 15 residues. The CDR3 spells CASSQVWGSNQPQHF. CDR3 sequence (DNA): TGCGCCAGCAGCCAAGTATGGGGTAGCAATCAGCCCCAGCATTTT.

This clonotype showed up just a few times. The chain couples TRBV7-2 to TRBJ2-7; TRBD1 is a possible D gene (6 bases). V lost 2 bases to trimming and J lost 5 bases, with 10 bases between them. This CDR3 region has 13 residues. Germline V gives CDR1 SGHTA, CDR2 FQGNSA. This CDR3 is CASSLQGPNEQYF. DNA for the CDR3: TGTGCCAGCAGCTTACAGGGGCCCAACGAGCAGTACTTC.

This clonotype was found a few times. This chain uses TRBV9 with TRBJ2-3; 7 bases fit TRBD2. There are 14 residues in the CDR3. V lost 8 bases and J lost 8; bases outside the gene matches: 14. Germline V gene lookup returns CDR1 SGDLS and CDR2 YYNGEE. CDR3 residues: CASSLAGELGTQYF. The CDR3 nucleotides are TGTGCCAGTTCTCTCGCGGGAGAGTTAGGTACGCAGTATTTT.

In its sample, this clonotype was seen a few times. The V gene is TRBV10-3, the J gene TRBJ2-3; TRBD1 or TRBD2 may be the D gene (5 bases each). Between the trimmed V and J ends, which lost 4 bases and 4 bases, there was a span of 12 bases. Germline assignment: CDR1 ENHRY and CDR2 SYGVKD. The CDR3 contains 14 residues. CDR3 coding DNA: TGTGCCATCAGTGGGGGACCCGGGGCAGATACGCAGTATTTT. Translating it yields CAISGGPGADTQYF.

This clonotype was found a few times. The chain carries TRBV4-2 and TRBJ2-3; 10 nucleotides line up with TRBD2. The CDR3 is 19 residues long. CDR1 LGHNA and CDR2 YNFKEQ come from the germline V gene. V trimming: 0 bases; J trimming: 4 bases; junction bases outside the gene matches: 13. In DNA, the CDR3 is TGTGCCAGCAGCCAAGATTCTTCTAGCGGGGGCTCCCGTCCAGATACGCAGTATTTT. This gives the protein CASSQDSSSGGSRPDTQYF.

In nucleotides, the CDR3 is TGCAGTGCAACCGGGACAGGGAACACCGGGGAGCTGTTTTTT. Translating gives CSATGTGNTGELFF. The chain links TRBV20-1 to TRBJ2-2; 8 bases fit TRBD1. The CDR3 extends over 14 amino acids. The ends lost 6 bases at V and 1 base at J; junction bases unmatched: 4. Germline V lookup: CDR1 DFQATT, CDR2 SNEGSKA (reference sequence).

This clonotype showed up just a few times. The chain employs TRBV20-1 and TRBJ2-3, with 13 bases lining up with TRBD2. J gave up 4 bases and V 1 base, and 14 bases lay outside the gene matches. From germline, CDR1 is DFQATT and CDR2 SNEGSKA (reference sequence). The length of the CDR3 is 19 residues. In DNA, the CDR3 is TGCAGTGCTAGAGCCTCTAGGACTAGCGGGGGCTATAGGGCAGATACGCAGTATTTT. Translated: CSARASRTSGGYRADTQYF.

The chain combines TRBV4-1 with TRBJ1-2, with D maybe TRBD1 (6 bases). The germline V gene has CDR1 MGHRA and CDR2 YSYEKL. The CDR3 is made up of 17 amino acids. The V and J ends lost 4 bases and 0 bases respectively, with 18 bases between them. CDR3 in amino acids: CASSRSPVRQANYGYTF. Written as DNA, the CDR3 is TGCGCCAGCAGCCGAAGTCCTGTTAGACAGGCTAACTATGGCTACACCTTC.

This clonotype was observed a few times. The chain couples TRBV7-8 to TRBJ2-4; 7 bases line up with TRBD1. This CDR3 has 17 residues. Trimming cost V 4 bases and J 0 bases; bases outside gene matches: 9. The germline gives CDR1 SGHVS, CDR2 FQNEAQ. The CDR3 is CASSYGTAVLAKNIQYF. CDR3 in DNA: TGTGCCAGCAGCTATGGGACAGCTGTTCTAGCCAAAAACATTCAGTACTTC.